Here is one TCR beta chain with its context. Sequenced by immunoSEQ multiplex PCR; TCRdb stores in-frame clones only, minus some. The sample carries 110,000 or so clones, around nine tenths recorded once. There are 15 residues in the CDR3. The germline gives CDR1 MGHRA, CDR2 YSYEKL. The V and J ends lost 4 bases and 1 base respectively, with 10 bases between them. The data are from a study of blood T cell repertoires in COVID-19. At the level of the study: Sources were T cells, B-cell-depleted T cells, or PBMCs; the material itself was cDNA or gDNA.

Material for sequencing was peripheral blood. The chain carries TRBV4-1 and TRBJ2-2; possible D gene TRBD2, 6 bases. This TCR came from a woman aged 70-85 years who had recovered from COVID-19. CDR3 in DNA: TGCGCCAGCAGCCTACTGGGGGGGAACACCGGGGAGCTGTTTTTT. Translated, it gives CASSLLGGNTGELFF.